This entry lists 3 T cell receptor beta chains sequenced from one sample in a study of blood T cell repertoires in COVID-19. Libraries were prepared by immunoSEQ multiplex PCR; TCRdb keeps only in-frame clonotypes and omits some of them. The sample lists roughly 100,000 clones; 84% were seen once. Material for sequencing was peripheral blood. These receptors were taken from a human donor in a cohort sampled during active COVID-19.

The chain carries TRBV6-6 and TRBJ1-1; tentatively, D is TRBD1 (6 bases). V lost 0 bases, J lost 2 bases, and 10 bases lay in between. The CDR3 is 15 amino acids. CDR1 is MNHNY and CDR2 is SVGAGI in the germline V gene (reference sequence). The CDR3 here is CASSYSGGGNTEAFF. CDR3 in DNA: TGTGCCAGCAGTTACTCTGGGGGCGGCAACACTGAAGCTTTCTTT.

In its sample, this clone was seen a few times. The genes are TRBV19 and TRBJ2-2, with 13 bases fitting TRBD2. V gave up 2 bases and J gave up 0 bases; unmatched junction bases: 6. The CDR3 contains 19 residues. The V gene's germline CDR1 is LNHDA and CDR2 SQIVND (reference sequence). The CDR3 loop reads CASSIRLTSGGANTGELFF. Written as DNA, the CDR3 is TGTGCCAGTAGTATAAGATTAACTAGCGGGGGGGCGAACACCGGGGAGCTGTTTTTT.

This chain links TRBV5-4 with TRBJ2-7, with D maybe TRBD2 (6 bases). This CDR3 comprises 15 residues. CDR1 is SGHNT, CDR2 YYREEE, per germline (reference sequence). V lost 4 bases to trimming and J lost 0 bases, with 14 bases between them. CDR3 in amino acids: CASSPGRSSSYEQYF. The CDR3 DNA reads TGTGCCAGCAGCCCGGGGAGGTCGAGCTCCTACGAGCAGTACTTC.